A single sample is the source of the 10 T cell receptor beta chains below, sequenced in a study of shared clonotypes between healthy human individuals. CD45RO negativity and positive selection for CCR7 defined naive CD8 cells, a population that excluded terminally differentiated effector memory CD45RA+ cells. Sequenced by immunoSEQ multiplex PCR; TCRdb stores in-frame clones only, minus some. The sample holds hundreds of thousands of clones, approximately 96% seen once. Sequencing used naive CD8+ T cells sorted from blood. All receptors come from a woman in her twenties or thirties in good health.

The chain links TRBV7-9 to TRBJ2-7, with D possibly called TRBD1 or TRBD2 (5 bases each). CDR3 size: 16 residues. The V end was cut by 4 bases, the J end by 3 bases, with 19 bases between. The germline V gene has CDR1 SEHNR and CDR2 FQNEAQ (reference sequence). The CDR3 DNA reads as TGTGCCAGCAGCTCGCCCGGGGCTCCGAATAACTACGAGCAGTACTTC. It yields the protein CASSSPGAPNNYEQYF. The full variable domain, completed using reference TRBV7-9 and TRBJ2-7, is DTGVSQNPRHKITKRGQNVTFRCDPISEHNRLYWYRQTLGQGPEFLTYFQNEAQLEKSRLLSDRFSAERPKGSFSTLEIQRTEQGDSAMYLCASSSPGAPNNYEQYFGPGTRLTVT.

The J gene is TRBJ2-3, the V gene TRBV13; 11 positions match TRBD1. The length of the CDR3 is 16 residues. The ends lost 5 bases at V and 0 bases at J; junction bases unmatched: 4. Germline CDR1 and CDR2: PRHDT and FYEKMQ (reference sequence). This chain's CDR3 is CASSNRDRGSTDTQYF. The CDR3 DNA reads TGTGCCAGCAGCAACCGGGACAGGGGGAGCACAGATACGCAGTATTTT.

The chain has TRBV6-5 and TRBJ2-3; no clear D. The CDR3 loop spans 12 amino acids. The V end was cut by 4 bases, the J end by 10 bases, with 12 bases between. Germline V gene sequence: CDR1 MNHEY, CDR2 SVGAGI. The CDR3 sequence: CASSSPPGAQYF. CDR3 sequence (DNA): TGTGCCAGCAGTTCCCCCCCGGGTGCGCAGTATTTT.

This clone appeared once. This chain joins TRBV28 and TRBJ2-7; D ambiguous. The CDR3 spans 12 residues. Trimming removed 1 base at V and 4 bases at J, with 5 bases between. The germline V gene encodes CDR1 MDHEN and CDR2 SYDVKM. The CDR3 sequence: CASSLFRYEQYF. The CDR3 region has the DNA TGTGCCAGCAGTTTATTCCGTTACGAGCAGTACTTC.

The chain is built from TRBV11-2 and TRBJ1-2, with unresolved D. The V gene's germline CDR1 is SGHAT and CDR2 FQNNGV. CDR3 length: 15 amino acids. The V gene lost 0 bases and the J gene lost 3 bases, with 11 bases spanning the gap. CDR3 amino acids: CASSLEGIGDYGYTF. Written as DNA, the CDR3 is TGTGCCAGCAGCTTAGAGGGGATCGGGGACTATGGCTACACCTTC.

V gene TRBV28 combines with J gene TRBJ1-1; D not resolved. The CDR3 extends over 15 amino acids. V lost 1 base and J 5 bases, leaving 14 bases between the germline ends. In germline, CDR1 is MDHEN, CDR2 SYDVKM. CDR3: CASSLYHLGATEAFF. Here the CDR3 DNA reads TGTGCCAGCAGTTTATACCACCTCGGAGCGACTGAAGCTTTCTTT.

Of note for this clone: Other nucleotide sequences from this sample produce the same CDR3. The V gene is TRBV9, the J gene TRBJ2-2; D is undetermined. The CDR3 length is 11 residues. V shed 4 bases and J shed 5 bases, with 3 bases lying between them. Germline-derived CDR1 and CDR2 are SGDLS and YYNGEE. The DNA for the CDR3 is TGTGCCAGCAGCTCGACCGGGGAGCTGTTTTTT. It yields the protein CASSSTGELFF.

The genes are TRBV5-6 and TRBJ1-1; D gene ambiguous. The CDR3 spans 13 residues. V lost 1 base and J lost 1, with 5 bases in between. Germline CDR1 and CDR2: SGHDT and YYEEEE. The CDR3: CASSLMGNTEAFF. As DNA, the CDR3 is TGTGCCAGCAGCTTGATGGGGAACACTGAAGCTTTCTTT.

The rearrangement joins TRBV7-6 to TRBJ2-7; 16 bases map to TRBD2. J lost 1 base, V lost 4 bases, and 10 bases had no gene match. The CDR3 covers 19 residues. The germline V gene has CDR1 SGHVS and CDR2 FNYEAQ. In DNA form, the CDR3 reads TGTGCCAGCAGCTCCTCGGGACTAGCGGGAGGGCTTGGGTCCTACGAGCAGTACTTC. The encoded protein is CASSSSGLAGGLGSYEQYF.

This CDR3 reads CASSGGLKHYEQYF. The CDR3, as DNA: TGTGCCAGTTCTGGGGGACTAAAACATTACGAGCAGTACTTC. This sequence joins TRBV19 and TRBJ2-7; 7 nucleotides align to TRBD2. The V gene's germline CDR1 is LNHDA and CDR2 SQIVND (reference sequence). The V gene end was trimmed by 8 bases and the J gene end by 4 bases; junction bases not matched to a gene: 11. This CDR3 is 14 amino acids long.